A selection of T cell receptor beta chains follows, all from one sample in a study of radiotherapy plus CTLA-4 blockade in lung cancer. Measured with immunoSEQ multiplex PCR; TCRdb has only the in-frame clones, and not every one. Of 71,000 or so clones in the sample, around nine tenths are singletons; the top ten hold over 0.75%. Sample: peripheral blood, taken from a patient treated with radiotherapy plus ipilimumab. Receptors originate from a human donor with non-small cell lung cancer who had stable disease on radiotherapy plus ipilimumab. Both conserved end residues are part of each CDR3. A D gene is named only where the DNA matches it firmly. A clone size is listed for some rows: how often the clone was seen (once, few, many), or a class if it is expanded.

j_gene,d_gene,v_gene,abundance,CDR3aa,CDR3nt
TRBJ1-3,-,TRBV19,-,CASNKKYAGNTIYF,TGTGCCAGTAATAAAAAGTATGCTGGAAACACCATATATTTT
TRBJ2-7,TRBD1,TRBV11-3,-,CASSLGQGTFYEQYF,TGTGCCAGCAGCTTAGGACAGGGTACTTTCTACGAGCAGTACTTC
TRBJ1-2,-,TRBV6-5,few,CASRQPAQPLRGYTF,TGTGCCAGCAGGCAACCTGCACAGCCCCTTCGGGGCTACACCTTC
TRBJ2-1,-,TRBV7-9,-,CASSLGGGKAQFF,TGTGCCAGCAGCTTAGGGGGAGGCAAAGCCCAGTTCTTC
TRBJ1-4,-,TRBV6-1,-,CASSESQALNEKLFF,TGTGCCAGCAGTGAAAGTCAGGCCCTTAATGAAAAACTGTTTTTT
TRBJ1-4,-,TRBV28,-,CASSISNEKLFF,TGTGCCAGCAGTATATCTAATGAAAAACTGTTTTTT
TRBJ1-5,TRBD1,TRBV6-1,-,CASRGTGENQPQHF,TGTGCCAGCAGGGGGACAGGTGAAAATCAGCCCCAGCATTTT
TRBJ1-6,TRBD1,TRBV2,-,CASSAQGADSPLHF,TGTGCCAGCAGCGCGCAGGGGGCAGATTCACCCCTCCACTTT
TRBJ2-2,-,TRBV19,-,CASRPMGGAGELFF,TGTGCCAGTAGACCCATGGGGGGCGCCGGGGAGCTGTTTTTT
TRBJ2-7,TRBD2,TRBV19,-,CASSMGLAGAYEQYF,TGTGCCAGTAGTATGGGGCTAGCGGGAGCCTACGAGCAGTACTTC
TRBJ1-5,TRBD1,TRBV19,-,CASSRETGKGDQPQHF,TGTGCCAGTAGTAGAGAGACAGGGAAGGGAGATCAGCCCCAGCATTTT
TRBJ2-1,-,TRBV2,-,CASSDWRGDSYNEQFF,TGTGCCAGCAGTGACTGGCGGGGCGACTCCTACAATGAGCAGTTCTTC
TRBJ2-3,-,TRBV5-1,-,CASSLEARGRTDTQYF,TGCGCCAGCAGCTTGGAAGCGCGGGGGCGCACAGATACGCAGTATTTT
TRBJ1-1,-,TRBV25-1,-,CASTGTYRRRDTEAFF,TGTGCCAGTACCGGGACATACCGCAGAAGGGACACTGAAGCTTTCTTT
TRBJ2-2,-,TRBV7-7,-,CASSFAGLTGELFF,TGTGCCAGCAGCTTTGCGGGGCTCACCGGGGAGCTGTTTTTT
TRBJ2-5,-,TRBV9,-,CASSLSGTLSETQYF,TGTGCCAGCAGCTTATCCGGGACCCTGAGTGAGACCCAGTACTTC
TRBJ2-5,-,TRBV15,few,CATSRSETGQETQYF,TGTGCCACCAGCAGGTCGGAAACAGGGCAAGAGACCCAGTACTTC
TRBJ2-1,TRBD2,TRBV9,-,CASSPIAGSSYNEQFF,TGTGCCAGCAGCCCCATAGCGGGAAGCTCCTACAATGAGCAGTTCTTC
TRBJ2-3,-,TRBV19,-,CASSMKTYTDTQYF,TGTGCCAGTAGTATGAAGACTTACACAGATACGCAGTATTTT
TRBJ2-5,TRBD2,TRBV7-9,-,CASSPPGLVVQTQYF,TGTGCCAGCAGCCCGCCGGGACTAGTTGTCCAGACCCAGTACTTC
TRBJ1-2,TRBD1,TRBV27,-,CASSFLNPGQRGDGYTF,TGTGCCAGCAGTTTCCTGAATCCGGGACAGCGAGGGGATGGCTACACCTTC
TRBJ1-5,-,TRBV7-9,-,CASSLAAGSNQPQHF,TGTGCCAGCAGCTTAGCGGCTGGCTCCAATCAGCCCCAGCATTTT
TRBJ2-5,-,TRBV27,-,CASSYQGVGETQYF,TGTGCCAGCAGTTATCAGGGCGTGGGAGAGACCCAGTACTTC
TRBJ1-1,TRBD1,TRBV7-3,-,CASSFGQGGMNTEAFF,TGTGCCAGCAGCTTCGGACAGGGGGGAATGAACACTGAAGCTTTCTTT
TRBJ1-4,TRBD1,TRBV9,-,CASSGGRGSEKLFF,TGTGCCAGCAGCGGTGGCAGGGGGAGTGAAAAACTGTTTTTT
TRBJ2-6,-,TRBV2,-,CASSSDPGGANVLTF,TGTGCCAGCAGTTCCGACCCGGGAGGGGCCAACGTCCTGACTTTC
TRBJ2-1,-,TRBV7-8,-,CASSLGSSDNEQFF,TGTGCCAGCAGCTTGGGGTCTAGCGATAATGAGCAGTTCTTC
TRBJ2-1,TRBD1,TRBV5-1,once,CASSLVGQGAAEQFF,TGCGCCAGCAGCTTGGTTGGACAGGGGGCTGCTGAGCAGTTCTTC
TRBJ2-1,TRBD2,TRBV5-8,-,CASSPGPGLPNEQFF,TGTGCCAGCAGCCCAGGGCCGGGACTACCCAATGAGCAGTTCTTC
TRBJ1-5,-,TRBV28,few,CASSFQGNQPQHF,TGTGCCAGCAGTTTCCAGGGAAATCAGCCCCAGCATTTT
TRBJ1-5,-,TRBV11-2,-,CASSYSASGPQHF,TGTGCCAGCAGCTACAGTGCCTCGGGGCCCCAGCATTTT
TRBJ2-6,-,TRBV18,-,CASSPSGSLSGANVLTF,TGTGCCAGCTCACCTTCAGGGAGTCTCTCTGGGGCCAACGTCCTGACTTTC
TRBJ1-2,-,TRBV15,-,CATSRDLAGEGYTF,TGTGCCACCAGCAGAGATCTGGCAGGGGAGGGCTACACCTTC
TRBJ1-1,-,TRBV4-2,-,CASSQDPGTTEAFF,TGTGCCAGCAGCCAAGACCCGGGGACCACTGAAGCTTTCTTT
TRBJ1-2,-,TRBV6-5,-,CASTNGGSRGYTF,TGTGCCAGCACCAACGGGGGGTCCCGGGGCTACACCTTC
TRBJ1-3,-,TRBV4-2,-,CASSQDRGSSGNTIYF,TGTGCCAGCAGCCAAGACAGGGGCTCCTCTGGAAACACCATATATTTT
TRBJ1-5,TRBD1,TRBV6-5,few,CASSATGGSNQPQHF,TGTGCCAGCAGTGCCACAGGGGGTTCCAATCAGCCCCAGCATTTT
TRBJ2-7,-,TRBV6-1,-,CASSDVGGRFSYEQYF,TGTGCCAGCAGTGATGTTGGGGGGCGTTTCTCCTACGAGCAGTACTTC
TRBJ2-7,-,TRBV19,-,CASRSSSYEQYF,TGTGCCAGTAGAAGTAGCTCCTACGAGCAGTACTTC
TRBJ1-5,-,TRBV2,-,CASTDGNQPQHF,TGTGCCAGCACGGACGGCAATCAGCCCCAGCATTTT
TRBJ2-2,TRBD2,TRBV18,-,CASSALGAGGNTGELFF,TGTGCCAGCTCGGCGTTGGGAGCGGGAGGAAACACCGGGGAGCTGTTTTTT
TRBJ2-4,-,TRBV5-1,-,CASSLDRVGDIQYF,TGCGCCAGCAGCTTGGACAGGGTCGGGGACATTCAGTACTTC
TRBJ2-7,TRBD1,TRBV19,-,CASTQTGATVEQYF,TGTGCCAGTACCCAGACAGGGGCGACGGTCGAGCAGTACTTC
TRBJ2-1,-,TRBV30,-,CALPSGNEQFF,TGTGCCCTTCCTTCTGGGAATGAGCAGTTCTTC
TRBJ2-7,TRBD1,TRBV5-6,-,CASSSDRTYEQYF,TGTGCCAGCAGTTCGGACAGGACCTACGAGCAGTACTTC
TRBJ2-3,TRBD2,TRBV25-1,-,CASQIAGDTDTQYF,TGTGCCAGTCAAATAGCGGGGGACACAGATACGCAGTATTTT
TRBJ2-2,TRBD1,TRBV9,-,CASSVGFPGQGTGELFF,TGTGCCAGCAGCGTAGGGTTCCCCGGACAGGGCACCGGGGAGCTGTTTTTT
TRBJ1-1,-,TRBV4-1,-,CASSWRTENTEAFF,TGCGCCAGCAGCTGGCGGACAGAAAATACTGAAGCTTTCTTT
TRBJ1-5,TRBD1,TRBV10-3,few,CAISGDSHQPQHF,TGTGCCATCAGTGGGGACAGCCATCAGCCCCAGCATTTT
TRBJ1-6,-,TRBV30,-,CAWTTAGWNSPLHF,TGTGCCTGGACTACAGCAGGGTGGAATTCACCCCTCCACTTT
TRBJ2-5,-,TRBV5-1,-,CASSPEVSGSGTQYF,TGCGCCAGCAGCCCTGAGGTTAGCGGCTCGGGGACCCAGTACTTC
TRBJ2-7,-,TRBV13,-,CASSLGGGSSYEQYF,TGTGCCAGCAGCTTAGGGGGGGGTAGCTCCTACGAGCAGTACTTC
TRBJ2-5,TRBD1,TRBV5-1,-,CASSWGTDQETQYF,TGCGCCAGCAGCTGGGGGACAGACCAAGAGACCCAGTACTTC